This entry concerns a single T cell receptor (beta chain). This table comes from immunoSEQ multiplex PCR, and its TCRdb copy is limited to in-frame clones, with some not included. The sample records nearly 200,000 clones, around four fifths being singletons. This sample stems from a study of blood T cell repertoires in COVID-19. This CDR3 has 11 residues. CDR1 SQVTM and CDR2 ANQGSEA come from the germline V gene. Trimming took 5 bases from V and 4 from J, leaving 8 bases between them. This clonotype was obtained from a man between 60 and 70 years old with COVID-19, enrolled during active disease. V gene TRBV29-1 combines with J gene TRBJ1-2; D gene ambiguous. Sequenced: peripheral blood. The DNA of the CDR3 is TGCAGCGTTCTCGGGAGCTATGGCTACACCTTC. Translating it yields CSVLGSYGYTF.